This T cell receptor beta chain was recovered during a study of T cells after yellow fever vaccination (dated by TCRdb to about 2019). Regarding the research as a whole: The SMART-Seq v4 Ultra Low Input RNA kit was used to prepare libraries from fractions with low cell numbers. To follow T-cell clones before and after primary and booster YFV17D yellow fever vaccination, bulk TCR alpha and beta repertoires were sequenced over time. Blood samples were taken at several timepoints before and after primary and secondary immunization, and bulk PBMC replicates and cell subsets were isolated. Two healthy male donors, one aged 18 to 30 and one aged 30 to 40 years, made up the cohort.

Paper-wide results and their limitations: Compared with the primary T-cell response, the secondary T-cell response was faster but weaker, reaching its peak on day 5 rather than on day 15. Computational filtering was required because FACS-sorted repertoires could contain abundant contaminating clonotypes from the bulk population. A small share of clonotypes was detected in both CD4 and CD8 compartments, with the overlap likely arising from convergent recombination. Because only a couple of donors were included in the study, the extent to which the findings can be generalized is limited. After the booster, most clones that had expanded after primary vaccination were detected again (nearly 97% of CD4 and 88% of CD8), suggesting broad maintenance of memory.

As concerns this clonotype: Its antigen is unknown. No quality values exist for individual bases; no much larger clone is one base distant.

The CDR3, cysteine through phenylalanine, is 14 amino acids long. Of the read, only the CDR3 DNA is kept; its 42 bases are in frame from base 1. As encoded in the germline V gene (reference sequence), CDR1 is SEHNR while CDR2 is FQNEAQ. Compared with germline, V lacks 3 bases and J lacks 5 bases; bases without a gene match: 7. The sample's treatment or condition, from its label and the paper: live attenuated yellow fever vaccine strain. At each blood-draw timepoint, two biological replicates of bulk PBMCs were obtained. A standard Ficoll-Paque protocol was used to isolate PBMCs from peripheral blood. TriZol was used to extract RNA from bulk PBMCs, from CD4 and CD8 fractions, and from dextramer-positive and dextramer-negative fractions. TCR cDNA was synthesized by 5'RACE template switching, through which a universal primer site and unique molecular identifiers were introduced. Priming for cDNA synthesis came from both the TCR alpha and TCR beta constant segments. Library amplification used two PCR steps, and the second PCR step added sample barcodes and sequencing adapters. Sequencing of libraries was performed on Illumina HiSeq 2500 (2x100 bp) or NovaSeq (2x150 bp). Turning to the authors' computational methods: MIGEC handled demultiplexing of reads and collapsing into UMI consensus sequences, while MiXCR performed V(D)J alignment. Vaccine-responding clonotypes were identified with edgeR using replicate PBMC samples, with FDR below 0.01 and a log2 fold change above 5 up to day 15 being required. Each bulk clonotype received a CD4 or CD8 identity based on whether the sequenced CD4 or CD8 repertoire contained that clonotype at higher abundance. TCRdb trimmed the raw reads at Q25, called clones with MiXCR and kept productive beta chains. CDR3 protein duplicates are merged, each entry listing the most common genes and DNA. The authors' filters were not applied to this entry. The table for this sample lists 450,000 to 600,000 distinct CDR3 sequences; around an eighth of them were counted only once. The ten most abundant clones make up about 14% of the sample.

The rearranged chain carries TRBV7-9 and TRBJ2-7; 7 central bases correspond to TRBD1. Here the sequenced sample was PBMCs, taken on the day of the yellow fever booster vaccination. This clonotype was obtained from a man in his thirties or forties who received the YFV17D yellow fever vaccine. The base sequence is TGTGCCAGCAGCTTCGCAGGGGGTGGGAACGAGCAGTACTTC. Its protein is CASSFAGGGNEQYF.